This T cell receptor beta chain was captured by sequencing in a study of neoadjuvant anti-PD-1 for oral cavity cancer. V lost 7 bases to trimming and J lost 3 bases, with 10 bases between them. The CDR3 is 14 amino acids. The germline CDR1 and CDR2 sequences are SEHNR and FQNEAQ (reference sequence). The data were produced by immunoSEQ multiplex PCR, yet TCRdb's version contains in-frame clones alone and is incomplete. Here the sample spans nearly 7,000 clones, 74% being singletons. The clonotype was recovered from a person aged 35-80 years with oral cavity squamous cell carcinoma. The rearrangement links TRBV7-9 to TRBJ1-6; unclear D gene. This sample comprised PBMCs, obtained before nivolumab (anti-PD-1) treatment. The CDR3 spells CASTVAGYNSPLHF. The CDR3 nucleotides read TGTGCCAGCACCGTGGCGGGCTATAATTCACCCCTCCACTTT.